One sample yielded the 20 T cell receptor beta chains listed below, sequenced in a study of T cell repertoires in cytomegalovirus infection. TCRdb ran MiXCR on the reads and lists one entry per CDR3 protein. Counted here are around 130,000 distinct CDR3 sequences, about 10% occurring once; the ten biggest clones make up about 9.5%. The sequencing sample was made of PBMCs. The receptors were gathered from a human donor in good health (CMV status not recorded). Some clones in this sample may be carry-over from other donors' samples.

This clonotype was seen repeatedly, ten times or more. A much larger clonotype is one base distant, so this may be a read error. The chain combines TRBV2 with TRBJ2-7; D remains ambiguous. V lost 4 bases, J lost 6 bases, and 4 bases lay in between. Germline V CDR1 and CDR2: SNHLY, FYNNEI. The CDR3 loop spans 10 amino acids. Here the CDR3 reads CASSGGEQYF. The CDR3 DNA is TGTGCCAGCAGTGGGGGCGAGCAGTACTTC.

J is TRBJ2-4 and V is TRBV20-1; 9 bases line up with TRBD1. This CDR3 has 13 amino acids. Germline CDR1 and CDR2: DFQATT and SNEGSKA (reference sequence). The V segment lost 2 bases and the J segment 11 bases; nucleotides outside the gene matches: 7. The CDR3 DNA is TGCAGTGCTAGACCGGGACAGGGAACCCTTCAGTACTTC. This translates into CSARPGQGTLQYF.

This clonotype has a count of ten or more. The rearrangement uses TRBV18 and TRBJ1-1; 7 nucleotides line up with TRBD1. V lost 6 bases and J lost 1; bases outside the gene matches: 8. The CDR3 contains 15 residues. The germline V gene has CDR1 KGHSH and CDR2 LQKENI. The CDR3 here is CASSPTGEANTEAFF. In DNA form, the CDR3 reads TGTGCCAGCTCCCCCACAGGGGAGGCGAACACTGAAGCTTTCTTT.

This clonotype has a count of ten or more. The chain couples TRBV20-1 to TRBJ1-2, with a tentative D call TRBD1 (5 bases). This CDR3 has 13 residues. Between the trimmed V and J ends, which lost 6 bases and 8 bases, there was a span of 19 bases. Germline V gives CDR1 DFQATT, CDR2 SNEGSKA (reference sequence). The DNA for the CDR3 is TGCAGTGCGCGCGGGACCCAGTTCTGGGGCTACACCTTC. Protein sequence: CSARGTQFWGYTF.

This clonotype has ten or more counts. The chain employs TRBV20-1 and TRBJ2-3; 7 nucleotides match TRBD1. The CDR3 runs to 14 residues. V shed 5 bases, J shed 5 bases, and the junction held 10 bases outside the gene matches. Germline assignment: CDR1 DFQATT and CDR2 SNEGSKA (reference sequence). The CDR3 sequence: CSAPDSSGGDTQYF. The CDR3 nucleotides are TGCAGTGCTCCGGACTCCTCAGGGGGAGATACGCAGTATTTT.

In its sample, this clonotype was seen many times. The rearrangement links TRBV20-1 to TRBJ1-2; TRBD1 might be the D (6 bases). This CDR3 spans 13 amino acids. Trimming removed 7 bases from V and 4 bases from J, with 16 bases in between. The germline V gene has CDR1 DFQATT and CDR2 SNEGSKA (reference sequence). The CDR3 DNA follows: TGCAGTGTTTCACAGGGATCGACCTATGGCTACACCTTC. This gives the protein CSVSQGSTYGYTF.

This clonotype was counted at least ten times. The CDR3 nucleotides are TGTGCCAGCATCATAGGGGGTAACTATGGCTACACCTTC. As protein: CASIIGGNYGYTF. The rearrangement links TRBV6-6 to TRBJ1-2; D possibly corresponds to TRBD1 (6 bases). V was trimmed by 7 bases and J by 1 base, leaving 10 bases between them. The CDR3 totals 13 residues. CDR1 MNHNY and CDR2 SVGAGI come from the germline V gene (reference sequence).

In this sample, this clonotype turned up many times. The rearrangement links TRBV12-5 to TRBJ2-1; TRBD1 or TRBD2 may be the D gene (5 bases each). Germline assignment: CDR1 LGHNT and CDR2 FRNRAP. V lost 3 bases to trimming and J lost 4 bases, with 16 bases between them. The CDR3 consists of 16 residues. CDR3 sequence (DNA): TGTGCTAGTGGTTTCACCCAGGGACGAGGTTACAATGAGCAGTTCTTC. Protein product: CASGFTQGRGYNEQFF.

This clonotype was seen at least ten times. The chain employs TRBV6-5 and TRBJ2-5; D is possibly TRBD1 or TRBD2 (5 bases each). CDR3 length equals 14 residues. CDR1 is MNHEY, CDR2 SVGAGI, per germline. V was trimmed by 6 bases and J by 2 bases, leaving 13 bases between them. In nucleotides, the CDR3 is TGTGCCAGCAGCCCCCTCGGGGCTCAAGAGACCCAGTACTTC. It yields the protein CASSPLGAQETQYF.

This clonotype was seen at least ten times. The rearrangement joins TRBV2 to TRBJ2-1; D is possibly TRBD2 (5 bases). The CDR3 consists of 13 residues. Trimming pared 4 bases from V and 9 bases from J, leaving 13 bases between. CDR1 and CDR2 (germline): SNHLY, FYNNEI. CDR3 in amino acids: CASSGSLAAEQFF. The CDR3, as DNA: TGTGCCAGCAGTGGATCCCTAGCTGCTGAGCAGTTCTTC.

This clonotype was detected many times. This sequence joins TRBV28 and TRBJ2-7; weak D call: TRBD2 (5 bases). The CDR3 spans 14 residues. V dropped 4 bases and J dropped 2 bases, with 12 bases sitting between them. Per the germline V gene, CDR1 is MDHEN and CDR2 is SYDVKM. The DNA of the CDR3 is TGTGCCAGCAGTTCCCCACTAGTTCCCTACGAGCAGTACTTC. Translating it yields CASSSPLVPYEQYF. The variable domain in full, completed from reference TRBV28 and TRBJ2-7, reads DVKVTQSSRYLVKRTGEKVFLECVQDMDHENMFWYRQDPGLGLRLIYFSYDVKMKEKGDIPEGYSVSREKKERFSLILESASTNQTSMYLCASSSPLVPYEQYFGPGTRLTVT.

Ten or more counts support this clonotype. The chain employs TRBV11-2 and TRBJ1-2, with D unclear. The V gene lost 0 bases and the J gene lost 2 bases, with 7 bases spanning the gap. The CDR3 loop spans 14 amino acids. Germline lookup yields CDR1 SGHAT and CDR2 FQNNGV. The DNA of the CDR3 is TGTGCCAGCAGCTTAGACTTCGGGAACTATGGCTACACCTTC. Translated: CASSLDFGNYGYTF. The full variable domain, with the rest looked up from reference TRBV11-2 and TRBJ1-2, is EAGVAQSPRYKIIEKRQSVAFWCNPISGHATLYWYQQILGQGPKLLIQFQNNGVVDDSQLPKDRFSAERLKGVDSTLKIQPAKLEDSAVYLCASSLDFGNYGYTFGSGTRLTVV.

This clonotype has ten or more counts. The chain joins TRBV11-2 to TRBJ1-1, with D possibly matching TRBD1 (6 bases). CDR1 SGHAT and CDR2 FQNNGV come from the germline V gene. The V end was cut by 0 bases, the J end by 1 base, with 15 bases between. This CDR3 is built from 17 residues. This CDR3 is CASSLELQGWGNTEAFF. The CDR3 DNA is TGTGCCAGCAGCTTAGAGCTACAGGGTTGGGGGAACACTGAAGCTTTCTTT.

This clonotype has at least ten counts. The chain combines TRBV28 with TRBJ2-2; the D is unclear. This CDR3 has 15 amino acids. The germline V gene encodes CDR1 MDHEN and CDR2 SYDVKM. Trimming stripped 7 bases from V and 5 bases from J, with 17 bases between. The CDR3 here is CASTPLGATTGELFF. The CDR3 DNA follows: TGTGCCAGCACGCCCCTAGGCGCTACAACCGGGGAGCTGTTTTTT.

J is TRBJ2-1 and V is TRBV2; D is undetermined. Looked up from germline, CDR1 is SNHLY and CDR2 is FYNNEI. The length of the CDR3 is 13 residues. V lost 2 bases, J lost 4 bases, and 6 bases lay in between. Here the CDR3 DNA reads TGTGCCAGCAGTGAACACGGGTACAATGAGCAGTTCTTC. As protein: CASSEHGYNEQFF.

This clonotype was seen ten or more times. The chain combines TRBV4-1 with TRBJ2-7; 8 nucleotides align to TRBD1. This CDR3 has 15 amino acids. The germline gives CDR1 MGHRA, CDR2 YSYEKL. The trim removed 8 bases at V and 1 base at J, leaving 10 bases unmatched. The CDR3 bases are TGCGCCAGCCGCTACTCCGGGACAGGATCCTACGAGCAGTACTTC. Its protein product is CASRYSGTGSYEQYF.

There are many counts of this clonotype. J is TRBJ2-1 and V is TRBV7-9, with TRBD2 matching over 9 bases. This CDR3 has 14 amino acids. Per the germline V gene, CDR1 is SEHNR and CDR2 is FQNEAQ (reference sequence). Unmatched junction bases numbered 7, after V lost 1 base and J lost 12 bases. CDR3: CASSLERLAGRQFF. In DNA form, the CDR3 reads TGTGCCAGCAGCTTAGAACGGCTAGCGGGGAGGCAGTTCTTC.

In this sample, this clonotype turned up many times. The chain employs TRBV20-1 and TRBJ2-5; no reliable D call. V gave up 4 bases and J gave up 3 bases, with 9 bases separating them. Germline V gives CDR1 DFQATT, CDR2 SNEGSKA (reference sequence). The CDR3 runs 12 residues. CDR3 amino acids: CSATMGKETQYF. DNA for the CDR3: TGCAGTGCTACCATGGGTAAAGAGACCCAGTACTTC.

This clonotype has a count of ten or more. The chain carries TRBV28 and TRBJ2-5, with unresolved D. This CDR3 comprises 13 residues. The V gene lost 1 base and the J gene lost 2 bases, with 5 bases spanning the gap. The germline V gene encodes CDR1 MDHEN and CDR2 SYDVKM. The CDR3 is CASSLSRQETQYF. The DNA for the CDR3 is TGTGCCAGCAGTTTATCTCGACAAGAGACCCAGTACTTC. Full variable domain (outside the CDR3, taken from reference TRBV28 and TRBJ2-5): DVKVTQSSRYLVKRTGEKVFLECVQDMDHENMFWYRQDPGLGLRLIYFSYDVKMKEKGDIPEGYSVSREKKERFSLILESASTNQTSMYLCASSLSRQETQYFGPGTRLLVL.

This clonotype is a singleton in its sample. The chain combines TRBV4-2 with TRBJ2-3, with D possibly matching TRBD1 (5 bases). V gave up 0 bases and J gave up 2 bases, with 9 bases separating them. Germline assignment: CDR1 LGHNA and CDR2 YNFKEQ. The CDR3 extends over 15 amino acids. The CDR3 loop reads CASSQEGADTDTQYF. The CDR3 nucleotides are TGTGCCAGCAGCCAAGAAGGGGCAGACACAGATACGCAGTATTTT.